The 9 T cell receptor beta chains reported below all come from one sample, sequenced in a study of T cells in narcolepsy. The protocol was immunoSEQ multiplex PCR, while the TCRdb copy is restricted to in-frame clones and leaves out a portion. Of 20,000 to 30,000 clones listed, less than 70% are singletons. The sequenced sample consisted of memory (CD45RA-) CD4+ T cells from blood. These receptors were obtained from a human donor in good health.

A word on this clone: Distinct nucleotide sequences in the sample also encode this CDR3. The V gene is TRBV4-3, the J gene TRBJ1-6, with D possibly being TRBD1 (6 bases). The V and J ends lost 2 bases and 11 bases respectively, with 13 bases between them. Germline loops: CDR1 LGHNA, CDR2 YSLEER. This CDR3 comprises 14 residues. CDR3 DNA: TGCGCCAGCAGCCAAAGTAGGGACATGACACCCCTCCACTTT. Translation: CASSQSRDMTPLHF.

V and J are TRBV4-1 and TRBJ1-6; no clear D. Germline-derived CDR1 and CDR2 are MGHRA and YSYEKL. Trimming removed 0 bases from V and 0 bases from J, with 6 bases in between. The CDR3 runs 16 residues. Here the CDR3 reads CASSQDMSSYNSPLHF. The CDR3 nucleotides read TGCGCCAGCAGCCAAGATATGAGCTCCTATAATTCACCCCTCCACTTT.

This chain links TRBV6-1 with TRBJ2-5, with unresolved D. Germline V gene lookup returns CDR1 MNHNS and CDR2 SASEGT. The CDR3 has 13 amino acids. V lost 6 bases, J lost 5 bases, and 13 bases lay in between. Written as DNA, the CDR3 is TGTGCCAGCAGCGGCAGGCGTAGGGAGACCCAGTACTTC. Its protein is CASSGRRRETQYF.

The chain employs TRBV7-2 and TRBJ2-3; D unresolved. Trimming removed 6 bases at V and 2 bases at J, with 9 bases between. The germline V gene encodes CDR1 SGHTA and CDR2 FQGNSA. CDR3 length: 13 amino acids. The CDR3: CASSSYSTDTQYF. The CDR3 DNA reads as TGTGCCAGCAGTTCATATTCCACAGATACGCAGTATTTT.

In DNA form, the CDR3 reads TGTGCCAGCCTGGATACGGGAGGGCCCTACGAGCAGTACTTC. It yields the protein CASLDTGGPYEQYF. This sequence joins TRBV6-5 and TRBJ2-7, with 8 bases aligning to TRBD2. Trimming at V came to 8 bases and at J to 2 bases, leaving 8 bases not matched to a gene. The CDR3 has 14 residues. Germline CDR1 is MNHEY and CDR2 is SVGAGI.

The chain recombines TRBV7-8 with TRBJ2-1; 10 bases are shared with TRBD1. Germline values: CDR1 SGHVS, CDR2 FQNEAQ. The V and J ends lost 9 bases and 6 bases, in that order; junction bases with no gene match: 20. The CDR3 is made up of 18 amino acids. The chain's CDR3 is CASQIRDRGFLGSNEQFF. The CDR3 bases are TGTGCCAGTCAGATCCGGGACAGGGGCTTTTTGGGGTCCAATGAGCAGTTCTTC.

The chain joins TRBV5-4 to TRBJ2-2; D is undetermined. The CDR3 sequence is 14 residues long. From germline, CDR1 is SGHNT and CDR2 YYREEE (reference sequence). Trimming removed 3 bases at V and 5 bases at J, with 11 bases between. The chain's CDR3 is CASSSPIRTGELFF. CDR3 bases: TGTGCCAGCAGCTCCCCGATCCGAACCGGGGAGCTGTTTTTT. Combining the CDR3 with reference TRBV5-4 and TRBJ2-2 gives the whole variable domain ETGVTQSPTHLIKTRGQQVTLRCSSQSGHNTVSWYQQALGQGPQFIFQYYREEENGRGNFPPRFSGLQFPNYSSELNVNALELDDSALYLCASSSPIRTGELFFGEGSRLTVL.

This clone has more than one count but fewer than ten. This chain links TRBV27 with TRBJ2-3; 7 bases match TRBD1. After removal of 6 bases from V and 8 bases from J, the junction contained 8 bases not matched to a gene. The CDR3 consists of 13 residues. The germline CDR1 and CDR2 sequences are MNHEY and SMNVEV (reference sequence). CDR3 loop: CASSPVAGGTQYF. The CDR3 coding sequence is TGTGCCAGCAGCCCAGTCGCAGGGGGTACGCAGTATTTT.

The chain combines TRBV29-1 with TRBJ2-1, with 8 bases fitting TRBD2. Trimming cost V 8 bases and J 9 bases; bases outside gene matches: 18. The CDR3 is made up of 15 amino acids. In germline, CDR1 is SQVTM, CDR2 ANQGSEA. The CDR3 sequence is CSRPRAASGFGEQFF. In nucleotides, the CDR3 is TGCAGCAGGCCCCGGGCGGCTAGCGGGTTCGGTGAGCAGTTCTTC.